Described below is a single TCR beta chain sequence and its context. The antigen remains undetermined. This sample is drawn from a study of T-cell reconstitution after alpha-beta-depleted transplantation in children. The study, taken as a whole, reports: Some patients owed their high day-60 TCRbeta diversity to surviving recipient T cells and thymic progenitors. Newly produced T cells mostly accounted for T-cell counts and diversity one year post-transplant. Expanded clones from the graft, numbering several hundred, reportedly supplied alpha-beta T cells about two months after transplant.

Preparation of the TCRbeta library was carried out with unique molecular identifiers. Each CDR3 protein is one row after TCRdb ran MiXCR on the PCR reads. The sample holds some 840,000 distinct CDR3 sequences, under 20% seen once. This sequence was found in a male patient between 10 and 17 years old who had a stem cell transplant for acute lymphoblastic leukemia, so the T cells may come from the graft donor. Sequences were derived from PBMCs, mostly from graft donor cells, sampled 360 days after TCRalphabeta/CD19-depleted stem cell transplant.

The CDR3 DNA sequence: TGCGCCAGCAGCTTTCACAGGGGAAGAGGGTCCTACGAGCAGTACTTC. Translated, it gives CASSFHRGRGSYEQYF. This chain connects TRBV5-1 to TRBJ2-7, with 7 bases that match TRBD1. With V trimmed by 2 bases and J by 1 base, 9 bases remained unmatched. The CDR3 is 16 residues long. The germline gives CDR1 SGHRS, CDR2 YFSETQ.